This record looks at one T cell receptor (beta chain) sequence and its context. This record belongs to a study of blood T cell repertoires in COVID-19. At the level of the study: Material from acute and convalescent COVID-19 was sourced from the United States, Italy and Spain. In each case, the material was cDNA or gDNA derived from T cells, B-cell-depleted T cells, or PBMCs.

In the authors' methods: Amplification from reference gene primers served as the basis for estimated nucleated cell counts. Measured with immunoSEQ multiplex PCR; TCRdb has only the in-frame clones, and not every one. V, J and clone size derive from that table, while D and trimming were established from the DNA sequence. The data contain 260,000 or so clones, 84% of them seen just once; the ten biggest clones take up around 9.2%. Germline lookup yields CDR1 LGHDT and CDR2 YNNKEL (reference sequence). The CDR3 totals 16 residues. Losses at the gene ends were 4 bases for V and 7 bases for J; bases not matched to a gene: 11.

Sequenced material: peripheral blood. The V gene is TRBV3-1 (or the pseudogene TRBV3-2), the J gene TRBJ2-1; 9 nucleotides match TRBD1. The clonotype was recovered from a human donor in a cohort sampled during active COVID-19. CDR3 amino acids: CASSPFWTGVLNEQFF. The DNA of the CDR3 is TGTGCCAGCAGCCCCTTTTGGACAGGGGTTTTGAATGAGCAGTTCTTC.